This T cell receptor beta chain was recorded in a study of CD8 T cells in ankylosing spondylitis. Study-level points and caveats: The authors reported significant enrichment of disease-linked clones in matched ankylosing spondylitis synovial fluid. Earlier authors reported some of these motif variants in reactive arthritis synovial fluid and blood. A TCR beta motif of roughly eight highly homologous variants seemed to mark ankylosing spondylitis blood.

With respect to this clonotype: Its antigen is as yet unknown.

The trim removed 7 bases at V and 2 bases at J, leaving 11 bases unmatched. The germline gives CDR1 SGHRS, CDR2 YFSETQ. The CDR3 extends over 16 amino acids. TCRdb called the 5' RACE reads again in MiXCR, with one record for every CDR3 protein. The sample has approximately 300,000 distinct CDR3 sequences, 20% to 25% seen once; the top ten hold 3.5%. This chain joins TRBV5-1 and TRBJ2-1, with 8 bases lining up with TRBD2. Input material: blood, either unsorted or a sorted T cell fraction (not recorded which). The sequence came from a female donor with ankylosing spondylitis or in good health (not recorded which). The CDR3 DNA reads TGCGCCAGCCGCCCCACTAGCGGAGTTACCTACAATGAGCAGTTCTTC. Its protein product is CASRPTSGVTYNEQFF.